The clone carrying this T cell receptor (beta chain) was seen a few times. Its cognate antigen is unknown. This entry belongs to a study of CD8+ T cells in alopecia areata. Following RNA extraction, reverse transcription yielded cDNA that acted as the sequencing template. The table came from immunoSEQ multiplex PCR; TCRdb's copy has only in-frame clones and leaves some out. The sample lists roughly 190,000 clones; roughly three fifths were seen once. Study-level points and caveats: Clonality was higher in lesional than normal scalp, especially in alopecia totalis/universalis.

The CDR3 has 14 residues. CDR1 is LGHNA and CDR2 is YSLEER in the germline V gene. V lost 4 bases and J 1 base, leaving 7 bases between the germline ends. Described treatment: oral pan-JAK inhibitor, 5-10 mg twice daily. The TCR originated in a human donor with alopecia areata. Sequencing was performed on CD4+ T cells sorted from blood, taken at week 4, from a patient treated with tofacitinib. The V gene is TRBV4-3, the J gene TRBJ2-2; D ambiguous. The CDR3 sequence: CASSLTENTGELFF. The CDR3 region has the DNA TGCGCCAGCAGCCTAACAGAGAACACCGGGGAGCTGTTTTTT.